The 29 T cell receptor beta chains below all came from one sample that was sequenced in a study of T cells in Graves' hyperthyroidism and ophthalmopathy (dated by TCRdb to between 2018 and 2021). The library came from multiplex PCR. TCRdb shows the sequencer as Illumina HiSeq 2000. The TCR beta CDR3 regions were amplified from the RNA transcripts. The TCR CDR3 was subjected to a first round of RT-PCR using the HTBI primer set and the Qiagen OneStep RT-PCR kit. TCRdb reanalyzed the raw reads on its own, using fastp at Q25 for trimming and MiXCR for clone calling, and kept in-frame beta chains. Every distinct CDR3 protein forms one entry, paired with its most common genes and DNA. Across this sample there are hundreds of thousands of distinct CDR3 sequences, with about 22% seen only once. The ten largest clones represent less than 65% of the sample. Sequencing input: blood. The receptors originated from a woman in her sixties or seventies with Graves' ophthalmopathy.

V and J are TRBV5-1 and TRBJ2-3; D ambiguous. The CDR3 is 13 amino acids. Germline lookup yields CDR1 SGHRS and CDR2 YFSETQ. V gave up 6 bases and J gave up 1 base, with 9 bases separating them. CDR3 loop: CASMGGRTDTQYF. CDR3 in DNA: TGCGCCAGCATGGGCGGACGCACAGATACGCAGTATTTT.

This clonotype was seen at least ten times. The V and J genes are TRBV12-3 or TRBV12-4 and TRBJ1-5; no reliable D call. V lost 1 base and J 7 bases, leaving 8 bases between the germline ends. The CDR3 has 13 residues. This CDR3 is CASSLDRTQPQHF. Here the CDR3 DNA reads TGTGCCAGCAGTTTAGATAGGACCCAGCCCCAGCATTTT.

This clonotype was observed a handful of times. The CDR3 loop is CASSRSLGGYTF. The CDR3 bases are TGTGCCAGCAGCCGGAGCCTTGGGGGCTACACCTTC. J is TRBJ1-2 and V is TRBV14; no definite D call. The germline V gene encodes CDR1 SGHDN and CDR2 FVKESK. The V gene lost 4 bases and the J gene lost 8 bases, with 11 bases spanning the gap. This CDR3 has 12 amino acids. The whole variable domain, remainder taken from reference TRBV14 and TRBJ1-2, is EAGVTQFPSHSVIEKGQTVTLRCDPISGHDNLYWYRRVMGKEIKFLLHFVKESKQDESGMPNNRFLAERTGGTYSTLKVQPAELEDSGVYFCASSRSLGGYTFGSGTRLTVV.

The sample holds many counts of this clonotype. The chain combines TRBV15 with TRBJ2-1; 9 nucleotides align to TRBD2. J was trimmed by 10 bases and V by 0 bases; bases with no gene match: 13. Germline V lookup: CDR1 LNHNV, CDR2 YYDKDF (reference sequence). The length of the CDR3 is 17 residues. CDR3 sequence: CATSRDQRLAGTDEQFF. The CDR3 DNA sequence: TGTGCCACCAGCAGAGATCAAAGGCTAGCGGGGACCGACGAGCAGTTCTTC. The whole variable domain, remainder taken from reference TRBV15 and TRBJ2-1, is DAMVIQNPRYQVTQFGKPVTLSCSQTLNHNVMYWYQQKSSQAPKLLFHYYDKDFNNEADTPDNFQSRRPNTSFCFLDIRSPGLGDTAMYLCATSRDQRLAGTDEQFFGPGTRLTVL.

This chain connects TRBV28 to TRBJ2-1, with D perhaps TRBD2 (5 bases). Deletions cut 6 bases from V and 3 bases from J, with 6 bases between. The CDR3 has 12 residues. Germline V gene data show CDR1 as MDHEN and CDR2 as SYDVKM. The CDR3 reads CASRLDYNEQFF. CDR3 DNA sequence: TGTGCCAGCAGACTAGACTACAATGAGCAGTTCTTC.

This chain connects TRBV5-5 to TRBJ1-2; D may be TRBD1 (5 bases). Trimming cost V 2 bases and J 2 bases, with 19 bases left between them. Germline V gives CDR1 SGHKS, CDR2 YYEKEE (reference sequence). The CDR3 loop spans 17 amino acids. In DNA form, the CDR3 reads TGTGCCAGCAGCTTATTGGGGCGCCGTTCCCTGAACTATGGCTACACCTTC. Residues: CASSLLGRRSLNYGYTF.

This chain uses TRBV4-1 with TRBJ2-7; no clear D gene. Germline V gene lookup returns CDR1 MGHRA and CDR2 YSYEKL. This CDR3 has 12 residues. With 0 bases removed from V and 6 bases from J, the gap between germline ends came to 6 bases. CDR3 DNA: TGCGCCAGCAGCCAAGAATTAGGCGAGCAGTACTTC. Translation gives CASSQELGEQYF.

This clonotype was counted between two and nine times. The rearrangement links TRBV12-5 to TRBJ2-1, with 8 bases lining up with TRBD2. The length of the CDR3 is 14 residues. V lost 2 bases and J lost 8; bases outside the gene matches: 5. Germline V gene data show CDR1 as LGHNT and CDR2 as FRNRAP. The CDR3 DNA reads TGTGCTAGTGGTTTGAGAGCGGGAGTTCATGAGCAGTTCTTC. Translated: CASGLRAGVHEQFF.

The chain joins TRBV11-1 to TRBJ1-1; no clear D gene. The CDR3 length is 13 residues. Germline lookup yields CDR1 SGHAT and CDR2 FQDESV (reference sequence). Trimming left V 8 bases short and J 1 base short, with 11 bases between. CDR3 region: CASQNEANTEAFF. The CDR3 DNA follows: TGTGCCAGCCAGAACGAGGCGAACACTGAAGCTTTCTTT.

The rearrangement uses TRBV6-2 or TRBV6-3 and TRBJ2-1; TRBD2 matches at 11 bases. Germline trimming cut 8 bases from V and 14 bases from J; bases unmatched to any gene: 5. Germline loops: CDR1 MNHEY, CDR2 SVGEGT. The CDR3 is made up of 11 amino acids. The CDR3 spells CASGIAGGEFF. CDR3 sequence (DNA): TGTGCCAGCGGAATAGCGGGAGGGGAGTTCTTC.

There are a few counts of this clonotype. V is TRBV28 and J is TRBJ1-1; 8 nucleotides line up with TRBD1. Looked up from germline, CDR1 is MDHEN and CDR2 is SYDVKM. The junction had 6 bases not matched to a gene; V was cut back by 6 bases and J by 6 bases. The CDR3 spans 13 residues. The CDR3 here is CASRPQGASEAFF. CDR3 coding DNA: TGTGCCAGCAGGCCTCAGGGGGCCTCTGAAGCTTTCTTT. Full variable domain (outside the CDR3, taken from reference TRBV28 and TRBJ1-1): DVKVTQSSRYLVKRTGEKVFLECVQDMDHENMFWYRQDPGLGLRLIYFSYDVKMKEKGDIPEGYSVSREKKERFSLILESASTNQTSMYLCASRPQGASEAFFGQGTRLTVV.

The J gene is TRBJ1-5, the V gene TRBV6-1; 8 positions match TRBD1. The germline V gene encodes CDR1 MNHNS and CDR2 SASEGT. J lost 6 bases, V lost 5 bases, and 9 bases had no gene match. This CDR3 contains 15 residues. CDR3 region: CASSTGGRASQPQHF. CDR3 DNA sequence: TGTGCCAGCAGTACAGGGGGGCGTGCTTCTCAGCCCCAGCATTTT.

This clonotype was seen many times. The chain joins TRBV27 to TRBJ2-1; possible D gene TRBD2, 6 bases. The V gene's germline CDR1 is MNHEY and CDR2 SMNVEV (reference sequence). The CDR3 extends over 14 amino acids. V was trimmed by 2 bases and J by 7 bases, leaving 12 bases between them. CDR3 nucleotides: TGTGCCAGCAGTTTACGGGGGAGTAGAAATGAGCAGTTCTTC. Translation gives CASSLRGSRNEQFF.

The V gene is TRBV19, the J gene TRBJ2-1; TRBD2 matches 7 bases. The J segment lost 4 bases and the V segment lost 7 bases, leaving 10 bases of the junction unmatched. The CDR3 spans 15 residues. Per germline, CDR1 LNHDA and CDR2 SQIVND (reference sequence). CDR3 residues: CASTLGGGLYNEQFF. The CDR3 DNA sequence: TGTGCCAGTACCCTGGGGGGAGGGCTGTACAATGAGCAGTTCTTC.

This clonotype was seen at least ten times. The V and J genes are TRBV6-1 and TRBJ1-5; D uncertain. The CDR3 runs to 13 residues. With 3 bases removed from V and 0 bases from J, the gap between germline ends came to 3 bases. The V gene's germline CDR1 is MNHNS and CDR2 SASEGT. This CDR3 reads CASSDNSNQPQHF. In nucleotides, the CDR3 is TGTGCCAGCAGTGACAATAGCAATCAGCCCCAGCATTTT.

The genes are TRBV30 and TRBJ2-7; D tentatively fits TRBD1 or TRBD2 (6 bases each). Germline CDR1 reads GTSNPN; CDR2 reads SVGIG (reference sequence). The CDR3 runs 14 residues. The V end was cut by 4 bases, the J end by 3 bases, with 16 bases between. The chain's CDR3 is CAWNKGGGNYEQYF. For the CDR3, the DNA is TGTGCCTGGAATAAAGGAGGGGGTAACTACGAGCAGTACTTC.

This clonotype has just a few counts. The rearrangement uses TRBV5-6 and TRBJ2-5, with 7 bases matching TRBD2. There are 13 residues in the CDR3. V shed 4 bases, J shed 7 bases, and the junction held 7 bases outside the gene matches. Germline CDR1 and CDR2: SGHDT and YYEEEE. CDR3 sequence: CASSPWTSGTQYF. CDR3 nucleotide sequence: TGTGCCAGCAGCCCGTGGACTAGTGGGACCCAGTACTTC.

The chain joins TRBV7-9 to TRBJ1-2; D ambiguous. This CDR3 is built from 16 residues. Germline V gives CDR1 SEHNR, CDR2 FQNEAQ (reference sequence). The germline V and J ends were trimmed by 5 bases and 8 bases, with 24 bases remaining between them. CDR3: CASSNRTIDGSLGYTF. In DNA, the CDR3 is TGTGCCAGCAGCAACCGGACCATCGACGGGTCGTTAGGCTACACCTTC.

A few counts support this clonotype. The chain joins TRBV30 to TRBJ2-7; no reliable D call. The V end lost 3 bases, the J end lost 5 bases, and 20 bases lay between the germline ends. CDR3 length: 15 residues. The germline CDR1 and CDR2 sequences are GTSNPN and SVGIG (reference sequence). The CDR3 loop is CAWRGLPGLGDEQYF. The CDR3 DNA is TGTGCCTGGAGGGGCCTCCCGGGCCTGGGCGACGAGCAGTACTTC.

This chain connects TRBV28 to TRBJ1-5; 8 bases map to TRBD1. The CDR3 contains 16 residues. The J segment lost 1 base and the V segment lost 5 bases, leaving 7 bases of the junction unmatched. CDR1 is MDHEN and CDR2 is SYDVKM in the germline V gene. In nucleotides, the CDR3 is TGTGCCAGCAGTGTCGTGACAGGGGTAAGCAATCAGCCCCAGCATTTT. It translates to CASSVVTGVSNQPQHF.

This clonotype has a count of ten or more. This sequence joins TRBV11-2 and TRBJ2-7, with D tentatively TRBD2 (5 bases). Germline CDR1 is SGHAT and CDR2 is FQNNGV. Between the trimmed V and J ends, which lost 5 bases and 7 bases, there was a span of 12 bases. The CDR3 runs 12 residues. The CDR3 DNA reads TGTGCCAGCAGCCCCCTTAGGGAGGAGCAGTACTTC. Amino acids: CASSPLREEQYF.

This clonotype was detected a few times. The chain joins TRBV5-5 to TRBJ2-1; no reliable D call. CDR3 length equals 14 residues. Germline-derived CDR1 and CDR2 are SGHKS and YYEKEE (reference sequence). V lost 3 bases to trimming and J lost 7 bases, with 14 bases between them. The CDR3 DNA follows: TGTGCCAGCAGCTCGGACCCCCAAGGGAATGAGCAGTTCTTC. Its translation is CASSSDPQGNEQFF.

The rearrangement links TRBV7-9 to TRBJ2-1; the D call may be TRBD1 or TRBD2 (5 bases each). There are 15 residues in the CDR3. Deletions cut 3 bases from V and 5 bases from J, with 14 bases between. The germline gives CDR1 SEHNR, CDR2 FQNEAQ (reference sequence). Here the CDR3 DNA reads TGTGCCAGCAGCTTTTTAAGGGGAGTTGACAATGAGCAGTTCTTC. Protein product: CASSFLRGVDNEQFF.

The chain recombines TRBV10-3 with TRBJ1-1; 7 positions match TRBD1. J was trimmed by 2 bases and V by 6 bases; bases with no gene match: 3. The germline V gene has CDR1 ENHRY and CDR2 SYGVKD. This CDR3 has 13 residues. CDR3 DNA sequence: TGTGCCATCAGGGGGACAGTTAACACTGAAGCTTTCTTT. Encoded protein: CAIRGTVNTEAFF.

This clonotype has just a few counts. The chain recombines TRBV2 with TRBJ2-2, with 14 bases fitting TRBD2. V shed 6 bases and J 5 bases; nucleotides not matched to a gene: 2. The CDR3 length is 15 residues. Germline V gene sequence: CDR1 SNHLY, CDR2 FYNNEI. The CDR3 nucleotides read TGTGCCAGCAGGGGACTAGCGGGAGAAACCGGGGAGCTGTTTTTT. It is translated as CASRGLAGETGELFF.

A few counts support this clonotype. V and J are TRBV29-1 and TRBJ2-7, with 9 bases lining up with TRBD2. Germline CDR1 reads SQVTM; CDR2 reads ANQGSEA. The V segment lost 4 bases and the J segment 2 bases; nucleotides outside the gene matches: 3. This CDR3 contains 13 residues. The CDR3 coding sequence is TGCAGCGTTGTAGCGGGAGCCGCCTACGAGCAGTACTTC. Encoded protein: CSVVAGAAYEQYF.

This clonotype turned up a few times. The rearrangement uses TRBV7-8 and TRBJ1-5; no definite D call. CDR1 is SGHVS, CDR2 FQNEAQ, per germline. The CDR3 is 12 amino acids. The V end lost 5 bases, the J end lost 7 bases, and 9 bases lay between the germline ends. The CDR3 region is CASSQSRQPQHF. The CDR3 region has the DNA TGTGCCAGCAGCCAATCTCGACAGCCCCAGCATTTT.

This clonotype appeared a few times. V and J are TRBV7-2 and TRBJ2-1, with 9 bases identical to TRBD2. CDR1 SGHTA and CDR2 FQGNSA come from the germline V gene. The CDR3 totals 14 residues. The ends lost 5 bases at V and 10 bases at J; junction bases unmatched: 9. The CDR3 DNA sequence: TGTGCCAGCAGCACGCGACTAGCGGTAGGGGAGCAGTTCTTC. This codes for CASSTRLAVGEQFF.

This chain uses TRBV10-3 with TRBJ1-1; no firm D call. This CDR3 contains 11 residues. The V gene lost 5 bases and the J gene lost 9 bases, with 10 bases spanning the gap. CDR1 ENHRY and CDR2 SYGVKD come from the germline V gene. The CDR3 is CAISSREKAFF. The CDR3 DNA reads TGTGCCATCAGTTCTCGGGAAAAAGCTTTCTTT.